The next 4 T cell receptor beta chains were all read from a single sample in a study of blood T cell repertoires in COVID-19. The repertoire was sequenced with immunoSEQ multiplex PCR; TCRdb's copy has only in-frame clones and lacks some. The repertoire includes fewer than 150,000 clones, less than 85% of them detected once, and approximately 1.6% sits in the top ten. Sample: PBMCs or T cells enriched from blood (not recorded which). The receptors were gathered from a young woman who had been exposed to COVID-19.

This chain connects TRBV30 to TRBJ1-3; D ambiguous. Germline lookup yields CDR1 GTSNPN and CDR2 SVGIG (reference sequence). This CDR3 comprises 11 residues. The V and J ends lost 3 bases and 10 bases respectively, with 10 bases between them. This CDR3 is CAWRLQATIYF. In DNA form, the CDR3 reads TGTGCCTGGAGACTTCAGGCGACCATATATTTT.

CDR3 nucleotides: TGTGCCAGCAGCCGCCTAGAGGGCCCTTCTCACACCTTC. Its translation: CASSRLEGPSHTF. The V and J genes are TRBV9 and TRBJ1-2; D unclear. Per germline, CDR1 SGDLS and CDR2 YYNGEE. Trimming stripped 4 bases from V and 12 bases from J, with 19 bases between. The CDR3 covers 13 residues.

This chain uses TRBV5-1 with TRBJ2-2; tentatively, D is TRBD1 (6 bases). V was cut by 1 base and J by 0 bases, with 10 bases left in between. The CDR3 totals 16 residues. Germline lookup yields CDR1 SGHRS and CDR2 YFSETQ. As DNA, the CDR3 is TGCGCCAGCAGCTTGATCAGGGGAACGAACACCGGGGAGCTGTTTTTT. It translates to CASSLIRGTNTGELFF.

This chain links TRBV4-2 with TRBJ1-2, with a weak D call TRBD1 (5 bases). This CDR3 has 17 amino acids. V shed 2 bases and J shed 4 bases, with 20 bases lying between them. Per the germline V gene, CDR1 is LGHNA and CDR2 is YNFKEQ. The CDR3 sequence: CASSQYGGGGGSYGYTF. Here the CDR3 DNA reads TGTGCCAGCAGCCAATACGGGGGGGGAGGCGGCAGCTATGGCTACACCTTC.